The 17 T cell receptor beta chains below come from one sample, sequenced in a study of blood T cell repertoires in COVID-19. Clones were sequenced by immunoSEQ multiplex PCR, and TCRdb holds only the in-frame ones, with some missing. Among 200,000 to 250,000 clones listed, 70% to 90% were seen once. Sequencing was done on a sample of PBMCs or T cells enriched from blood (not recorded which). The receptors originated from a woman in her 40s with acute COVID-19.

The rearrangement links TRBV29-1 to TRBJ2-2; a weak D match, TRBD2 (6 bases). The CDR3 totals 16 residues. Trimming shortened V by 3 bases and J by 4 bases, and 18 bases separated the two germline ends. Germline assignment: CDR1 SQVTM and CDR2 ANQGSEA. The CDR3 is CSVDGAGSGATGELFF. CDR3 bases: TGCAGCGTTGATGGGGCGGGTAGCGGAGCCACCGGGGAGCTGTTTTTT.

The chain uses TRBV19 and TRBJ1-2, with D unclear. This CDR3 has 14 residues. The V and J ends lost 2 bases and 4 bases respectively, with 11 bases between them. The germline V gene has CDR1 LNHDA and CDR2 SQIVND (reference sequence). The CDR3 here is CASSISLEAYGYTF. The CDR3 coding sequence is TGTGCCAGTAGTATATCGCTCGAGGCCTATGGCTACACCTTC.

Here the CDR3 DNA reads TGTGCCAGCTCCAGGGTCGAGAACACTGAAGCTTTCTTT. Translated, it gives CASSRVENTEAFF. This sequence joins TRBV18 and TRBJ1-1, with D possibly TRBD1 on 5 matching bases. Germline loops: CDR1 KGHSH, CDR2 LQKENI. V shed 6 bases and J shed 1 base, with 9 bases lying between them. This CDR3 is built from 13 residues.

This clone was counted only a few times. The V gene is TRBV12-3 or TRBV12-4, the J gene TRBJ1-5, with no clear D. V lost 3 bases, J lost 5 bases, and 8 bases lay in between. This CDR3 has 13 residues. As DNA, the CDR3 is TGTGCCAGCAGTTTCGGAGGGCATCAGCCCCAGCATTTT. Protein: CASSFGGHQPQHF.

The chain joins TRBV30 to TRBJ1-6; a weak D match, TRBD1 (6 bases). V was cut by 5 bases and J by 5 bases, with 16 bases left in between. Germline CDR1 reads GTSNPN; CDR2 reads SVGIG (reference sequence). The CDR3 has 15 amino acids. In nucleotides, the CDR3 is TGTGCCTGGGGCCCCGGGCAGGGGCATAATTCACCCCTCCACTTT. Protein product: CAWGPGQGHNSPLHF.

In this sample, this clone turned up once. This rearrangement joins TRBV27 to TRBJ2-3; 7 bases map to TRBD1. Germline CDR1 and CDR2: MNHEY and SMNVEV (reference sequence). The CDR3 covers 16 residues. V lost 6 bases to trimming and J lost 0 bases; unmatched junction nucleotides: 9. The CDR3 nucleotides are TGTGCCAGCAGAGACAGGGAACGGACTAGCACAGATACGCAGTATTTT. It encodes CASRDRERTSTDTQYF.

This chain joins TRBV5-1 and TRBJ1-2; D not resolved. Trimming took 0 bases from V and 0 from J, leaving 12 bases between them. CDR1 is SGHRS and CDR2 is YFSETQ in the germline V gene. CDR3 length: 16 amino acids. In DNA, the CDR3 is TGCGCCAGCAGCTTGGATAATGTCCGAGCTAACTATGGCTACACCTTC. Protein sequence: CASSLDNVRANYGYTF.

The chain employs TRBV30 and TRBJ1-3; 8 bases match TRBD1. Germline assignment: CDR1 GTSNPN and CDR2 SVGIG (reference sequence). The CDR3 has 17 residues. J lost 0 bases, V lost 3 bases, and 10 bases had no gene match. CDR3 loop: CAWSRDRSGRSGNTIYF. The CDR3 DNA reads as TGTGCCTGGAGCAGGGACAGGTCCGGCCGCTCTGGAAACACCATATATTTT. Looking up the rest from reference TRBV30 and TRBJ1-3 gives the full variable domain: SQTIHQWPATLVQPVGSPLSLECTVEGTSNPNLYWYRQAAGRGLQLLFYSVGIGQISSEVPQNLSASRPQDRQFILSSKKLLLSDSGFYLCAWSRDRSGRSGNTIYFGEGSWLTVV.

This sequence joins TRBV28 and TRBJ1-1, with D possibly matching TRBD1 (5 bases). CDR1 is MDHEN and CDR2 is SYDVKM in the germline V gene. CDR3 length: 15 residues. Trimming took 6 bases from V and 3 from J, leaving 17 bases between them. CDR3 DNA: TGTGCCAGCAGGTACTCAGGCGTAGGGGACACTGAAGCTTTCTTT. Amino acid sequence: CASRYSGVGDTEAFF.

This chain joins TRBV5-1 and TRBJ2-7; 8 nucleotides line up with TRBD1. Per the germline V gene, CDR1 is SGHRS and CDR2 is YFSETQ. Losses at the gene ends were 4 bases for V and 7 bases for J; bases not matched to a gene: 10. The CDR3 has 14 amino acids. As DNA, the CDR3 is TGCGCCAGCAGCGCCGCAGGGGGCCTCGAGGAGCAGTACTTC. It specifies CASSAAGGLEEQYF.

The genes are TRBV18 and TRBJ2-2, with 7 bases matching TRBD1. CDR1 and CDR2 from the germline V gene are KGHSH and LQKENI. V lost 4 bases to trimming and J lost 6 bases; unmatched junction nucleotides: 2. The CDR3 spans 13 residues. For the CDR3, the DNA is TGTGCCAGCTCACAGGGGGCCGCCGGGGAGCTGTTTTTT. Translation gives CASSQGAAGELFF.

V is TRBV5-4 and J is TRBJ1-2, with 7 positions matching TRBD1. With V trimmed by 4 bases and J by 5 bases, 8 bases remained unmatched. Germline lookup yields CDR1 SGHNT and CDR2 YYREEE (reference sequence). This CDR3 spans 14 amino acids. The CDR3: CASSRPQGGYGYTF. The CDR3 DNA sequence: TGTGCCAGCAGCCGACCTCAGGGGGGATATGGCTACACCTTC. The full variable domain, in which reference TRBV5-4 and TRBJ1-2 provide the parts outside the CDR3, is ETGVTQSPTHLIKTRGQQVTLRCSSQSGHNTVSWYQQALGQGPQFIFQYYREEENGRGNFPPRFSGLQFPNYSSELNVNALELDDSALYLCASSRPQGGYGYTFGSGTRLTVV.

Concerning this clone itself: This sample includes further DNA sequences coding for the same CDR3. This sequence joins TRBV5-1 and TRBJ2-5, with 7 bases identical to TRBD1. This CDR3 comprises 14 residues. Germline V gives CDR1 SGHRS, CDR2 YFSETQ. With V trimmed by 0 bases and J by 4 bases, 3 bases remained unmatched. CDR3 sequence reads: CASSLDRGGETQYF. In nucleotides, the CDR3 is TGCGCCAGCAGCTTGGACAGGGGCGGAGAGACCCAGTACTTC.

V gene TRBV2 combines with J gene TRBJ2-5; 12 bases map to TRBD2. V shed 6 bases and J 5 bases; nucleotides not matched to a gene: 10. Per germline, CDR1 SNHLY and CDR2 FYNNEI. The CDR3 contains 16 residues. CDR3 residues: CASSASLAGGFETQYF. The CDR3 region has the DNA TGTGCCAGCAGCGCCTCACTAGCGGGGGGCTTCGAGACCCAGTACTTC.

The chain links TRBV6-6 to TRBJ1-2, with a possible D match to TRBD1 (6 bases). Trimming shortened V by 0 bases and J by 8 bases, and 13 bases separated the two germline ends. CDR3 length equals 14 residues. Germline V gives CDR1 MNHNY, CDR2 SVGAGI (reference sequence). The CDR3 sequence is CASSYSQAQGGYTF. CDR3 sequence (DNA): TGTGCCAGCAGTTACTCACAGGCTCAGGGGGGCTACACCTTC.

The rearrangement joins TRBV5-6 to TRBJ1-3; D is undetermined. Trimming shortened V by 0 bases and J by 0 bases, and 4 bases separated the two germline ends. CDR3 size: 14 residues. Per germline, CDR1 SGHDT and CDR2 YYEEEE. DNA for the CDR3: TGTGCCAGCAGCTTGGGACACTCTGGAAACACCATATATTTT. It is translated as CASSLGHSGNTIYF. Using reference TRBV5-6 and TRBJ1-3 for the parts outside the CDR3, the full variable domain is DAGVTQSPTHLIKTRGQQVTLRCSPKSGHDTVSWYQQALGQGPQFIFQYYEEEERQRGNFPDRFSGHQFPNYSSELNVNALLLGDSALYLCASSLGHSGNTIYFGEGSWLTVV.

The chain recombines TRBV19 with TRBJ1-5; 7 bases align to TRBD1. CDR1 is LNHDA, CDR2 SQIVND, per germline (reference sequence). The CDR3 extends over 15 amino acids. With 7 bases clipped from V and 7 bases from J, the junction kept 13 bases outside the gene matches. CDR3 bases: TGTGCCAGTACTCGCTTACAGGGGTCAGAACAGCCCCAGCATTTT. Its translation is CASTRLQGSEQPQHF. The whole variable domain, remainder taken from reference TRBV19 and TRBJ1-5, is DGGITQSPKYLFRKEGQNVTLSCEQNLNHDAMYWYRQDPGQGLRLIYYSQIVNDFQKGDIAEGYSVSREKKESFPLTVTSAQKNPTAFYLCASTRLQGSEQPQHFGDGTRLSIL.